Listed here are 10 T cell receptor beta chains from one sample, sequenced in a study of shared clonotypes between healthy human individuals. The table came from immunoSEQ multiplex PCR; TCRdb's copy has only in-frame clones and leaves some out. The sample includes more than 2 million clones, about 95% seen only once; the top ten take around 1.1%. Positive CCR7 selection of CD45RO-negative cells yielded the naive CD8 cells, and terminally differentiated effector memory CD45RA+ cells were excluded. Specimen: naive CD8+ T cells sorted from blood. The receptors stem from a man aged 18 to 35 in good health.

The chain couples TRBV11-2 to TRBJ2-7; 14 bases fit TRBD2. After removal of 4 bases from V and 7 bases from J, the junction contained 9 bases not matched to a gene. Germline CDR1 and CDR2: SGHAT and FQNNGV. The CDR3 totals 16 residues. CDR3 nucleotides: TGTGCCAGCAGCTCGAGGACTAGCGGGGGGCCAGGAGAGCAGTACTTC. It encodes CASSSRTSGGPGEQYF.

This clone was detected only once. This chain links TRBV6-6 with TRBJ1-2; D is undetermined. Germline CDR1 reads MNHNY; CDR2 reads SVGAGI (reference sequence). CDR3 length equals 14 residues. V lost 0 bases, J lost 8 bases, and 13 bases lay in between. The DNA of the CDR3 is TGTGCCAGCAGTTACTCCGGCCGGGAAGGGGGCTACACCTTC. Its translation: CASSYSGREGGYTF.

The J gene is TRBJ1-1, the V gene TRBV6-4; no clear D gene. Germline CDR1 reads MRHNA; CDR2 reads SNTAGT. V lost 11 bases and J lost 0, with 13 bases in between. This CDR3 region has 13 residues. The CDR3 reads CASRAGLNTEAFF. DNA of the CDR3: TGTGCCTCCCGGGCAGGACTGAACACTGAAGCTTTCTTT.

The rearrangement joins TRBV27 to TRBJ2-3, with TRBD1 as a possible D gene (5 bases). This CDR3 region has 13 residues. Germline V gene sequence: CDR1 MNHEY, CDR2 SMNVEV (reference sequence). Trimming removed 7 bases from V and 4 bases from J, with 12 bases in between. CDR3 DNA sequence: TGTGCCAGCATCGGCAGGGTTTCAGATACGCAGTATTTT. Protein sequence: CASIGRVSDTQYF.

The chain is built from TRBV4-2 and TRBJ2-3, with 10 nucleotides matching TRBD2. J was trimmed by 6 bases and V by 0 bases; bases with no gene match: 9. The CDR3 covers 17 residues. Germline V lookup: CDR1 LGHNA, CDR2 YNFKEQ. In nucleotides, the CDR3 is TGTGCCAGCAGCCAAGAAGGCGGAGCGGGGGGGCCTGATACGCAGTATTTT. This encodes CASSQEGGAGGPDTQYF.

The sample holds one count of this clone. The V call is TRBV29-1, the J call TRBJ2-7, with 9 bases identical to TRBD1. The CDR3 is 13 amino acids. V gave up 6 bases and J gave up 3 bases; unmatched junction bases: 6. Germline V gene lookup returns CDR1 SQVTM and CDR2 ANQGSEA. The CDR3 region has the DNA TGCAGCGTCGGGACAGGGAGGGACTACGAGCAGTACTTC. This codes for CSVGTGRDYEQYF.

The V call is TRBV4-2, the J call TRBJ2-1; the match to TRBD2 covers 7 bases. Germline CDR1 reads LGHNA; CDR2 reads YNFKEQ. The CDR3 totals 18 residues. V lost 3 bases and J lost 3; bases outside the gene matches: 14. The CDR3 sequence is CASSQGYSAGSVYNEQFF. The CDR3 coding sequence is TGTGCCAGCAGCCAGGGCTACTCAGCGGGGTCCGTCTACAATGAGCAGTTCTTC.

The chain couples TRBV10-2 to TRBJ1-6; TRBD1 might be the D (5 bases). In germline, CDR1 is WSHSY, CDR2 SAAADI. The CDR3 has 15 amino acids. V shed 5 bases and J shed 6 bases, with 14 bases lying between them. CDR3 loop: CASSLGEGFNSPLHF. The CDR3 DNA reads TGCGCCAGCAGTCTGGGGGAAGGTTTTAATTCACCCCTCCACTTT.

This clone is a singleton in its sample. The chain employs TRBV30 and TRBJ2-3; 8 bases fit TRBD1. The V gene end was trimmed by 4 bases and the J gene end by 0 bases; junction bases not matched to a gene: 9. The CDR3 sequence is 16 residues long. Looked up from germline, CDR1 is GTSNPN and CDR2 is SVGIG (reference sequence). The CDR3 DNA reads as TGTGCCTGGATGGCACAGGGGGTCTTCAGCACAGATACGCAGTATTTT. This sequence encodes CAWMAQGVFSTDTQYF.

V usage is TRBV7-9 and J usage is TRBJ2-7; tentative D call: TRBD2 (5 bases). V lost 1 base and J 4 bases, leaving 11 bases between the germline ends. Germline V gives CDR1 SEHNR, CDR2 FQNEAQ (reference sequence). The CDR3 has 14 residues. The chain's CDR3 is CASSLGEFRYEQYF. CDR3 sequence (DNA): TGTGCCAGCAGCTTAGGGGAGTTTCGGTACGAGCAGTACTTC.